This entry describes one TCR beta chain. Trimming left V 2 bases short and J 1 base short, with 9 bases between. The germline CDR1 and CDR2 sequences are MNHNY and SVGAGI (reference sequence). The CDR3 is made up of 15 amino acids. This entry comes from a study of blood T cell repertoires in COVID-19. In the original workflow: Estimated nucleated cell counts came from reference gene primer amplification. Method: immunoSEQ multiplex PCR; TCRdb's copy keeps in-frame clones and lacks some. V, J and clone size are taken as reported in that table, and D and trimming were inferred from the DNA itself. This sample has some 170,000 clones, with more than 80% found just once.

Material: peripheral blood. The sequence came from a woman aged 60 to 75 with acute or convalescent COVID-19. V gene TRBV6-6 combines with J gene TRBJ2-1; TRBD2 is a possible D gene (5 bases). The CDR3 DNA reads as TGTGCCAGCAGTTACATCGGAGGTTCCTACAATGAGCAGTTCTTC. Translating gives CASSYIGGSYNEQFF.